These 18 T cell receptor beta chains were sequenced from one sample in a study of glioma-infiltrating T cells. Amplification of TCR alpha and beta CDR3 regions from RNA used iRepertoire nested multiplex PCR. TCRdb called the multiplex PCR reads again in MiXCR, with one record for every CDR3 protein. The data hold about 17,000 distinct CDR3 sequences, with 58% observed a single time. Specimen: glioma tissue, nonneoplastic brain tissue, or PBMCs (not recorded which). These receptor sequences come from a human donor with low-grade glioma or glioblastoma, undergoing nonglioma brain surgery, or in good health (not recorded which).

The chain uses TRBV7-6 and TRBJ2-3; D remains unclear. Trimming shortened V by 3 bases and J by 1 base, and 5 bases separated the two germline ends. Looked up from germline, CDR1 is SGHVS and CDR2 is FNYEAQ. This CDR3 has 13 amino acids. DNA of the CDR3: TGTGCCAGCAGCTTGGATGGCACAGATACGCAGTATTTT. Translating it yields CASSLDGTDTQYF.

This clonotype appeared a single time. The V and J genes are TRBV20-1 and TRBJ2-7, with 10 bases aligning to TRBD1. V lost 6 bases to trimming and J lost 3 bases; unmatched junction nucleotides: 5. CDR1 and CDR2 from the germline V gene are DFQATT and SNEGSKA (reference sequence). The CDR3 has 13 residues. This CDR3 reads CSANRDRGYEQYF. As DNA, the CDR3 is TGCAGTGCCAACCGGGACAGGGGCTACGAGCAGTACTTC.

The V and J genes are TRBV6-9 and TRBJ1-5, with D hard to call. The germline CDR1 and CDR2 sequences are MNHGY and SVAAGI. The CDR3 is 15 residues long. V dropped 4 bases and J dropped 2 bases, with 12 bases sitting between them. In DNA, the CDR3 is TGTGCCAGCAGTTTCTTGGGATGGCGCAATCAGCCCCAGCATTTT. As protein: CASSFLGWRNQPQHF.

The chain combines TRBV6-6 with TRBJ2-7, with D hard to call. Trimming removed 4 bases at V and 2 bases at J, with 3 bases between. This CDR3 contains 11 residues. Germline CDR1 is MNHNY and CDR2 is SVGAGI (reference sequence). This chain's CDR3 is CASSSAYEQYF. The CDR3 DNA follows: TGTGCCAGCAGTTCGGCCTACGAGCAGTACTTC.

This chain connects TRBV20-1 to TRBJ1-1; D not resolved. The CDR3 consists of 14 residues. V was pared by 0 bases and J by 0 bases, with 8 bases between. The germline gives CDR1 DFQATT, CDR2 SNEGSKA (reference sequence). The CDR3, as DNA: TGCAGTGCTAGAGATTCCAAAGTGAACACTGAAGCTTTCTTT. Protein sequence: CSARDSKVNTEAFF.

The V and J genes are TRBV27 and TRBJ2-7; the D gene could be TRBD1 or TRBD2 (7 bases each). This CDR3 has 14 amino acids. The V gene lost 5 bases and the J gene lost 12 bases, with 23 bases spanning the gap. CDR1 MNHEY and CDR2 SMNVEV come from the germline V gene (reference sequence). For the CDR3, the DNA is TGTGCCAGCAGTATATATCAAGGGGGCGGGAGTACGTACTTC. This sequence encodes CASSIYQGGGSTYF.

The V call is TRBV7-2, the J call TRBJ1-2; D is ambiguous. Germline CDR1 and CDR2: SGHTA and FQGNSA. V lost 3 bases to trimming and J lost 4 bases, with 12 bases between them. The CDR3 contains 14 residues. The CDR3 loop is CASSLVTQLYGYTF. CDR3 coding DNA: TGTGCCAGCAGCTTGGTGACACAGCTCTATGGCTACACCTTC. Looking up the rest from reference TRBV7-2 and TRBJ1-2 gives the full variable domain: GAGVSQSPSNKVTEKGKDVELRCDPISGHTALYWYRQSLGQGLEFLIYFQGNSAPDKSGLPSDRFSAERTGGSVSTLTIQRTQQEDSAVYLCASSLVTQLYGYTFGSGTRLTVV.

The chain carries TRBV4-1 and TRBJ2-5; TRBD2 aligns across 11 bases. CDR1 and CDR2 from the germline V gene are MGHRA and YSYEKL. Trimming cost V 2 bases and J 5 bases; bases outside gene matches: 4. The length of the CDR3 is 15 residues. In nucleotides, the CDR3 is TGCGCCAGCAGCCAAACTAGCGGGGGCGGGGAGACCCAGTACTTC. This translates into CASSQTSGGGETQYF.

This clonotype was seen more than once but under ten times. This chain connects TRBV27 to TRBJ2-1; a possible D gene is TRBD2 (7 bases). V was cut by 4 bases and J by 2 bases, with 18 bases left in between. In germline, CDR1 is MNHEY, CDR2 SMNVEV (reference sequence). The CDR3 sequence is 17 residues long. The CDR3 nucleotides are TGTGCCAGCAGTTACCCTAGGGGGGGGCTTACCTACAATGAGCAGTTCTTC. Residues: CASSYPRGGLTYNEQFF.

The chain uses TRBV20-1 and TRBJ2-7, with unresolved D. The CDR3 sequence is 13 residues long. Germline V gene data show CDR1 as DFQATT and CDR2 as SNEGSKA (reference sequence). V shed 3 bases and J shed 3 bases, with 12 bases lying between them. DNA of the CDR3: TGCAGTGCTAGGGGCCTTAAAGACTACGAGCAGTACTTC. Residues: CSARGLKDYEQYF.

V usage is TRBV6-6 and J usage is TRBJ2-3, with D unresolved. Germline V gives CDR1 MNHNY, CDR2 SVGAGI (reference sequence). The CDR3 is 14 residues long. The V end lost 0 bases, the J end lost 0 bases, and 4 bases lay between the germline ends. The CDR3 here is CASSYSPSTDTQYF. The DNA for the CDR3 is TGTGCCAGCAGTTACTCACCAAGCACAGATACGCAGTATTTT.

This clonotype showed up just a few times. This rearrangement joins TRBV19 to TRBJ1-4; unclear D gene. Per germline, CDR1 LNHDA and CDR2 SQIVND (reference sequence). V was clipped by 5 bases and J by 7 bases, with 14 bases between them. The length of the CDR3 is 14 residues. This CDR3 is CASSSNLVREKLFF. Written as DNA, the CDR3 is TGTGCCAGTAGTTCTAATTTGGTTCGTGAAAAACTGTTTTTT.

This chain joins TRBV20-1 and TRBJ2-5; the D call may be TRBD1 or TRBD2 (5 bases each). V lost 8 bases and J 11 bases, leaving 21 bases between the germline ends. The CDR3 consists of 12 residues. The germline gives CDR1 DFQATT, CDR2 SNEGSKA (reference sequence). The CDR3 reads CSPFGLGAKQYF. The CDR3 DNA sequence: TGCAGTCCGTTCGGGCTCGGGGCGAAGCAGTACTTC.

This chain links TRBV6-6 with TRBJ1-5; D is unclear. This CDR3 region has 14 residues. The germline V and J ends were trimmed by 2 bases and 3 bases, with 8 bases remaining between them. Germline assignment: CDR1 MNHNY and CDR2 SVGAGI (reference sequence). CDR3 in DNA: TGTGCCAGCAGTTACAGGGCCTACAATCAGCCCCAGCATTTT. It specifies CASSYRAYNQPQHF.

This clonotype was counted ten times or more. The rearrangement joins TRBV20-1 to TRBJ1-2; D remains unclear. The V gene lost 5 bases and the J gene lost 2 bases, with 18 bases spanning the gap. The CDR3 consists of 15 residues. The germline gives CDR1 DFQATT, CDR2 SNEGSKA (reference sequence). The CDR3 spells CSALDDGSRNYGYTF. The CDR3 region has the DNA TGCAGTGCTCTAGATGACGGCAGCCGAAACTATGGCTACACCTTC.

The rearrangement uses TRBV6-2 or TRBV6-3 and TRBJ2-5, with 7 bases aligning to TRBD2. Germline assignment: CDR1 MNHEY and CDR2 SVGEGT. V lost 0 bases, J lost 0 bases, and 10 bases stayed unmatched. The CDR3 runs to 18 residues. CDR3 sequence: CASSYSGRLAAYQETQYF. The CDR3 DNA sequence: TGTGCCAGCAGTTACTCCGGGCGCCTAGCGGCGTACCAAGAGACCCAGTACTTC.

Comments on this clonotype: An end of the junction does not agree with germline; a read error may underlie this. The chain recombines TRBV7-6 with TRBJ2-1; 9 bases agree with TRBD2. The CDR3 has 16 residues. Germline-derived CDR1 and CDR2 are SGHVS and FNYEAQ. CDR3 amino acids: CASSLELAGGRDEQFF. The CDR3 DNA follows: TGTGCCAGCAGCTTAGAACTAGCGGGTGGTCGGGATGAACAGTTCTTT.

The CDR3 DNA sequence: TGTGCCAGCAGTTACACCCGGGACAGGGGTCAGCCCCAGCATTTT. Protein: CASSYTRDRGQPQHF. The gene calls are TRBV6-6 and TRBJ1-5, with 10 bases matching TRBD1. This CDR3 comprises 15 residues. J gave up 6 bases and V 2 bases, and 4 bases lay outside the gene matches. Germline V gives CDR1 MNHNY, CDR2 SVGAGI (reference sequence).